One and the same sample provided the 16 T cell receptor beta chains below, sequenced in a study of T cells in Graves' hyperthyroidism and ophthalmopathy. The investigators amplified TCR beta CDR3 regions from RNA transcripts. TCR CDR3 underwent first-round RT-PCR with the HTBI primer set. Each CDR3 protein is one row after TCRdb ran MiXCR on the multiplex PCR reads. The sample includes under 350,000 distinct CDR3 sequences, roughly 18% of them seen just once. Sequencing was done on a sample of blood. Receptor source: a woman aged 45 to 65 with Graves' hyperthyroidism.

This clonotype was recorded at least ten times. V gene TRBV11-2 combines with J gene TRBJ2-7; TRBD1 aligns across 9 bases. The CDR3 sequence is 16 residues long. V lost 4 bases and J lost 2; bases outside the gene matches: 9. Germline CDR1 reads SGHAT; CDR2 reads FQNNGV. The CDR3 loop reads CASSSGQGTRAYEQYF. In DNA form, the CDR3 reads TGTGCCAGCAGCTCGGGACAGGGAACGAGGGCCTACGAGCAGTACTTC.

V gene TRBV6-1 combines with J gene TRBJ1-4, with TRBD1 as a possible D gene (5 bases). Looked up from germline, CDR1 is MNHNS and CDR2 is SASEGT. V gave up 2 bases and J gave up 7 bases, with 11 bases separating them. The CDR3 is made up of 14 amino acids. The CDR3, as DNA: TGTGCCAGCAGTGAATCTAGGGGAGGTGAAAAACTGTTTTTT. It translates to CASSESRGGEKLFF.

The J gene is TRBJ1-5, the V gene TRBV2; TRBD1 might be the D (5 bases). Germline V lookup: CDR1 SNHLY, CDR2 FYNNEI. The CDR3 length is 14 residues. Deletions cut 1 base from V and 5 bases from J, with 9 bases between. CDR3 nucleotide sequence: TGTGCCAGCAGTGAAGGGCAGGGCTATCAGCCCCAGCATTTT. Translated, it gives CASSEGQGYQPQHF.

This clonotype appeared many times. The chain links TRBV28 to TRBJ2-7, with D perhaps TRBD2 (5 bases). Deletions cut 5 bases from V and 6 bases from J, with 14 bases between. Germline CDR1 MDHEN, CDR2 SYDVKM. CDR3 length: 13 amino acids. In nucleotides, the CDR3 is TGTGCCAGCAGTCCCATCGGTCGGGGCGAGCAGTACTTC. As protein: CASSPIGRGEQYF.

Of note for this clonotype: One end of the junction fails to match germline, which may point to a read error. The rearrangement links TRBV7-8 to TRBJ1-1; TRBD1 matches at 7 bases. There are 14 residues in the CDR3. Germline lookup yields CDR1 SGHVS and CDR2 FQNEAQ. The CDR3 nucleotides read TGTGTCAGCAGCTCATCGACAGGGTCAACTGAAGCTTTCTTT. Translation gives CVSSSSTGSTEAFF.

This clonotype has a count of ten or more. The chain carries TRBV6-2 or TRBV6-3 and TRBJ2-5, with D perhaps TRBD1 (5 bases). Looked up from germline, CDR1 is MNHEY and CDR2 is SVGEGT. The CDR3 is 14 amino acids. V lost 6 bases to trimming and J lost 5 bases, with 16 bases between them. DNA for the CDR3: TGTGCCAGCAGGGCGACGACAGCTAGGGAGACCCAGTACTTC. It specifies CASRATTARETQYF.

V gene TRBV10-1 combines with J gene TRBJ2-1, with 11 bases identical to TRBD2. The germline V gene has CDR1 WNHNN and CDR2 SYGVQD (reference sequence). The CDR3 spans 16 residues. With V trimmed by 0 bases and J by 2 bases, 0 bases remained unmatched. CDR3 in amino acids: CASSESTSGAYNEQFF. CDR3 nucleotides: TGCGCCAGCAGTGAGTCGACTAGCGGGGCCTACAATGAGCAGTTCTTC.

The table lists this clonotype with a count of one. The genes are TRBV3-1 and TRBJ2-7; no clear D. V lost 4 bases, J lost 4 bases, and 8 bases lay in between. The CDR3 contains 12 residues. Per the germline V gene, CDR1 is LGHDT and CDR2 is YNNKEL (reference sequence). CDR3 amino acids: CASSRASYEQYF. In DNA form, the CDR3 reads TGTGCCAGCAGCCGAGCGTCGTACGAGCAGTACTTC.

The gene calls are TRBV20-1 and TRBJ2-3; TRBD1 might be the D (6 bases). Germline loops: CDR1 DFQATT, CDR2 SNEGSKA (reference sequence). The length of the CDR3 is 15 residues. The V end lost 7 bases, the J end lost 6 bases, and 23 bases lay between the germline ends. Here the CDR3 reads CSVPPPGDTGDTQYF. The CDR3 DNA is TGCAGTGTTCCACCCCCCGGGGACACAGGGGATACGCAGTATTTT.

This clonotype was counted ten times or more. DNA for the CDR3: TGTGCCAGCTCACCGAAACAGATGAACACTGAAGCTTTCTTT. Translation: CASSPKQMNTEAFF. The J gene is TRBJ1-1, the V gene TRBV18; D unclear. Germline V gene data show CDR1 as KGHSH and CDR2 as LQKENI. CDR3 size: 14 residues. V shed 3 bases and J shed 0 bases, with 8 bases lying between them.

This clonotype came up many times. The DNA for the CDR3 is TGTGCCAGCAGTAAGCAGAACACTGAAGCTTTCTTT. It is translated as CASSKQNTEAFF. The chain combines TRBV6-1 with TRBJ1-1; D remains unclear. Per germline, CDR1 MNHNS and CDR2 SASEGT. V was clipped by 5 bases and J by 1 base, with 5 bases between them. This CDR3 is 12 amino acids long.

This clonotype has a single count. The rearrangement links TRBV29-1 to TRBJ2-2, with D hard to call. CDR3 length: 12 residues. Germline CDR1 and CDR2: SQVTM and ANQGSEA. V was cut by 4 bases and J by 5 bases, with 8 bases left in between. Here the CDR3 reads CSVVPGTGELFF. As DNA, the CDR3 is TGCAGCGTTGTTCCCGGGACCGGGGAGCTGTTTTTT.

This clonotype has just a few counts. The chain has TRBV12-5 and TRBJ2-2; TRBD1 agrees at 10 bases. CDR1 is LGHNT and CDR2 is FRNRAP in the germline V gene. Trimming took 6 bases from V and 7 from J; bases not matched to a gene: 5. The CDR3 is 14 residues long. CDR3: CASGRQGAGGELFF. CDR3 in DNA: TGTGCTAGTGGGCGACAGGGGGCAGGCGGGGAGCTGTTTTTT.

This clonotype occurred many times. The rearrangement uses TRBV3-1 and TRBJ2-5; D may be TRBD2 (6 bases). Germline loops: CDR1 LGHDT, CDR2 YNNKEL (reference sequence). The CDR3 sequence is 14 residues long. Trimming pared 4 bases from V and 2 bases from J, leaving 11 bases between. The CDR3 protein is CASSPTGTQETQYF. In nucleotides, the CDR3 is TGTGCCAGCAGCCCCACCGGGACTCAAGAGACCCAGTACTTC.

V gene TRBV29-1 combines with J gene TRBJ2-5, with 15 bases fitting TRBD2. Losses at the gene ends were 7 bases for V and 2 bases for J; bases not matched to a gene: 5. The CDR3 runs 15 residues. Per germline, CDR1 SQVTM and CDR2 ANQGSEA. The CDR3 DNA reads as TGCAGCGCCCTGGGACTAGCGGGAGGTCAAGAGACCCAGTACTTC. This sequence encodes CSALGLAGGQETQYF.

This clonotype turned up a few times. CDR3 nucleotide sequence: TGTGCCGGAACAGGGCCCACTAACTATGGCTACACCTTC. This codes for CAGTGPTNYGYTF. The chain recombines TRBV6-1 with TRBJ1-2, with TRBD1 as a possible D gene (6 bases). V was pared by 11 bases and J by 0 bases, with 13 bases between. Per germline, CDR1 MNHNS and CDR2 SASEGT. The CDR3 spans 13 residues.